The clone carrying this T cell receptor beta chain occurred once. What it recognizes is unknown. This entry belongs to a study of long-term antiretroviral therapy in people with HIV. Regarding the study as a whole: HIV repertoires spanned narrower CDR3 length ranges than controls.

Researchers ran immunoSEQ v3.0 at survey level. This table comes from immunoSEQ multiplex PCR, and its TCRdb copy is limited to in-frame clones, with some not included. The repertoire has about 28,000 clones, nearly 95% of them found once; the top ten carry 7% to 9%. The CDR3 covers 15 residues. The germline CDR1 and CDR2 sequences are SGHDT and YYEEEE. V was cut by 4 bases and J by 5 bases, with 15 bases left in between. This chain links TRBV5-6 with TRBJ1-4; no firm D call. This TCR was sampled from a man under 40 with HIV. The sample was unsorted PBMCs, taken 6 to 6.5 years after starting antiretroviral therapy. The CDR3 coding sequence is TGTGCCAGCAGCCGGCGGCCAGGAGTAAATGAAAAACTGTTTTTT. Its protein product is CASSRRPGVNEKLFF.